One sample yielded the 32 T cell receptor beta chains listed below, sequenced in a study of T cells in Graves' hyperthyroidism and ophthalmopathy. From RNA transcripts, TCR beta CDR3 regions were amplified. The TCR CDR3 first-round RT-PCR relied on the HTBI primer set. TCRdb reprocessed the multiplex PCR reads via MiXCR and lists one record per CDR3 protein. Among hundreds of thousands of distinct CDR3 sequences listed, approximately 15% were seen once. Sequenced sample: blood. The receptors stem from a woman aged 40 to 49 with Graves' ophthalmopathy.

This clonotype was seen a handful of times. This chain links TRBV12-3 or TRBV12-4 with TRBJ1-3; unclear D gene. This CDR3 is 14 amino acids long. V was pared by 6 bases and J by 0 bases, with 9 bases between. The DNA of the CDR3 is TGTGCCAGCAGACTAGGGAGCTCTGGAAACACCATATATTTT. The encoded protein is CASRLGSSGNTIYF.

This clonotype was recorded at least ten times. V is TRBV6-1 and J is TRBJ2-7; D ambiguous. CDR1 and CDR2 from the germline V gene are MNHNS and SASEGT. This CDR3 spans 15 amino acids. V was trimmed by 6 bases and J by 0 bases, leaving 15 bases between them. The DNA for the CDR3 is TGTGCCAGCAGGCTATATCCCCGAAGCTCCTACGAGCAGTACTTC. Protein sequence: CASRLYPRSSYEQYF.

This clonotype was counted at least ten times. The gene calls are TRBV6-1 and TRBJ2-7, with 7 nucleotides matching TRBD2. CDR1 and CDR2 (germline): MNHNS, SASEGT. Losses at the gene ends were 3 bases for V and 2 bases for J; bases not matched to a gene: 10. The CDR3 runs to 16 residues. DNA of the CDR3: TGTGCCAGCAGTGATCGTAGTGGCGGGAGACCCTACGAGCAGTACTTC. Translation: CASSDRSGGRPYEQYF.

This clonotype was counted ten times or more. V and J are TRBV12-3 or TRBV12-4 and TRBJ1-5; no definite D call. V lost 6 bases and J lost 10, with 16 bases in between. This CDR3 comprises 13 residues. The CDR3 loop is CASRHSALGPQHF. CDR3 nucleotide sequence: TGTGCCAGCAGACATAGCGCCTTGGGTCCCCAGCATTTT.

This clonotype was detected a few times. The chain couples TRBV2 to TRBJ2-7; TRBD2 matches 10 bases. This CDR3 is 15 amino acids long. V dropped 5 bases and J dropped 5; count of bases not matched to a gene: 9. Germline V gene sequence: CDR1 SNHLY, CDR2 FYNNEI. The CDR3 protein is CASSPGLAGADEQYF. Written as DNA, the CDR3 is TGTGCCAGCAGTCCCGGCCTAGCGGGGGCGGACGAGCAGTACTTC.

This clonotype has a handful of counts. The rearrangement links TRBV14 to TRBJ1-1; perhaps TRBD1 as D (5 bases). Germline V gene lookup returns CDR1 SGHDN and CDR2 FVKESK. The CDR3 consists of 19 residues. V gave up 1 base and J gave up 2 bases, with 23 bases separating them. Here the CDR3 reads CASSQARGVAGRSNTEAFF. The CDR3 nucleotides are TGTGCCAGCAGCCAAGCGCGGGGAGTGGCAGGGCGGAGTAACACTGAAGCTTTCTTT. Supplemented by reference TRBV14 and TRBJ1-1, the full variable domain reads EAGVTQFPSHSVIEKGQTVTLRCDPISGHDNLYWYRRVMGKEIKFLLHFVKESKQDESGMPNNRFLAERTGGTYSTLKVQPAELEDSGVYFCASSQARGVAGRSNTEAFFGQGTRLTVV.

This clonotype occurred many times. The chain uses TRBV20-1 and TRBJ2-7; 10 bases are a match to TRBD2. J gave up 6 bases and V 7 bases, and 9 bases lay outside the gene matches. Germline assignment: CDR1 DFQATT and CDR2 SNEGSKA (reference sequence). CDR3 length equals 13 residues. CDR3 sequence (DNA): TGCAGTGTCCTTAGCGGGAGGTTCGGCGAGCAGTACTTC. Its protein is CSVLSGRFGEQYF.

Notes on this clonotype: This may be a read error: a much more frequent sequence differs by one nucleotide. The V gene is TRBV7-6, the J gene TRBJ2-5; D gene uncertain. CDR1 and CDR2 (germline): SGHVS, FNYEAQ. The CDR3 contains 12 residues. Trimming left V 2 bases short and J 8 bases short, with 9 bases between. CDR3: CASSLTTTTQYF. CDR3 in DNA: TGTGCCAGCAGCTTAACCACCACCACCCAGTACTTC.

This clonotype was recorded at least ten times. The chain joins TRBV6-5 to TRBJ2-7, with TRBD1 identical over 9 bases. Looked up from germline, CDR1 is MNHEY and CDR2 is SVGAGI. V lost 2 bases, J lost 3 bases, and 8 bases stayed unmatched. The CDR3 spans 16 residues. CDR3 DNA: TGTGCCAGCAGTTACGGCTCGGACAGGGGCCTCTACGAGCAGTACTTC. Translating gives CASSYGSDRGLYEQYF.

This clonotype was seen a few times. The chain links TRBV11-1 to TRBJ2-2, with TRBD1 matching over 10 bases. Germline V gene data show CDR1 as SGHAT and CDR2 as FQDESV (reference sequence). Losses at the gene ends were 5 bases for V and 2 bases for J; bases not matched to a gene: 5. The CDR3 sequence is 16 residues long. The CDR3: CASSDGTGANTGELFF. In nucleotides, the CDR3 is TGTGCCAGCAGCGACGGGACAGGGGCCAACACCGGGGAGCTGTTTTTT.

V usage is TRBV30 and J usage is TRBJ2-5, with 14 bases identical to TRBD2. Per germline, CDR1 GTSNPN and CDR2 SVGIG (reference sequence). This CDR3 region has 15 residues. The V gene end was trimmed by 7 bases and the J gene end by 4 bases; junction bases not matched to a gene: 8. CDR3 bases: TGTGCCTACCTAGGGACTAGCGGGAGTCGAGAGACCCAGTACTTC. Amino acid sequence: CAYLGTSGSRETQYF.

This clonotype has a count of ten or more. The rearrangement uses TRBV12-3 or TRBV12-4 and TRBJ2-2, with 10 positions matching TRBD2. The CDR3 sequence is 17 residues long. Unmatched junction bases numbered 10, after V lost 5 bases and J lost 4 bases. CDR3 DNA: TGTGCCAGCAGTCTCGGGACTAGCGACTCTACCACCGGGGAGCTGTTTTTT. Protein: CASSLGTSDSTTGELFF.

This clonotype showed up many times. The gene calls are TRBV4-1 and TRBJ1-5; D is unresolved. CDR1 and CDR2 (germline): MGHRA, YSYEKL. The CDR3 runs to 15 residues. The ends were cut back, 0 bases at V and 9 bases at J, with 15 bases in the middle. This chain's CDR3 is CASSQDPTVNWPQHF. The CDR3 DNA reads as TGCGCCAGCAGCCAAGATCCAACAGTCAATTGGCCCCAGCATTTT.

The chain couples TRBV12-3 or TRBV12-4 to TRBJ2-3; D is unresolved. Trimming shortened V by 6 bases and J by 2 bases, and 15 bases separated the two germline ends. The CDR3 is 15 residues long. CDR3 amino acids: CASRVGPYYTDTQYF. The CDR3 DNA is TGTGCCAGCAGGGTAGGCCCGTATTACACAGATACGCAGTATTTT.

The chain links TRBV24-1 to TRBJ2-1, with 9 bases lining up with TRBD1. With V trimmed by 0 bases and J by 4 bases, 6 bases remained unmatched. This CDR3 has 17 residues. Germline V lookup: CDR1 KGHDR, CDR2 SFDVKD. The CDR3 coding sequence is TGTGCCACCAGTGATTTGGGGACAGGGTTAGGTTACAATGAGCAGTTCTTC. This codes for CATSDLGTGLGYNEQFF.

A remark on this clonotype: A much larger clone lies a single base off, so this may be a read error. The J gene is TRBJ2-7, the V gene TRBV6-2 or TRBV6-3; 13 bases are a match to TRBD2. The CDR3 contains 19 residues. Germline values: CDR1 MNHEY, CDR2 SVGEGT. V lost 4 bases, J lost 2 bases, and 14 bases stayed unmatched. The CDR3 spells CASSSEPGTSGANPYEQYF. CDR3 DNA: TGTGCCAGCAGTTCCGAGCCCGGGACTAGCGGGGCAAATCCCTACGAGCAGTACTTC.

This clonotype was seen a few times. This chain uses TRBV27 with TRBJ2-7; TRBD2 matches at 8 bases. In germline, CDR1 is MNHEY, CDR2 SMNVEV (reference sequence). This CDR3 comprises 15 residues. Trimming cost V 0 bases and J 3 bases; bases outside gene matches: 4. The CDR3 protein is CASSLSGAGVYEQYF. CDR3 sequence (DNA): TGTGCCAGCAGTTTATCCGGAGCGGGAGTCTACGAGCAGTACTTC.

The chain recombines TRBV30 with TRBJ1-1; unclear D gene. Trimming took off 1 base at V and 4 bases at J, with 7 bases between the two ends. The CDR3 is 12 residues long. Looked up from germline, CDR1 is GTSNPN and CDR2 is SVGIG (reference sequence). The DNA of the CDR3 is TGTGCCTGGAGTGCCAGCCTCACTGAAGCTTTCTTT. The encoded protein is CAWSASLTEAFF.

This clonotype was counted many times. The V and J genes are TRBV5-6 and TRBJ1-1; D ambiguous. Germline CDR1 and CDR2: SGHDT and YYEEEE. V lost 4 bases to trimming and J lost 3 bases, with 13 bases between them. The CDR3 has 14 amino acids. The CDR3 DNA reads as TGTGCCAGCAGCCTAGGGTTCTCAGACACTGAAGCTTTCTTT. Translating gives CASSLGFSDTEAFF.

At least ten counts were recorded for this clonotype. The chain uses TRBV12-3 or TRBV12-4 and TRBJ2-1; TRBD1 matches at 8 bases. The CDR3 contains 15 residues. The V and J ends lost 7 bases and 3 bases, in that order; junction bases with no gene match: 8. CDR3 region: CASTHRTGSYNEQFF. The CDR3 region has the DNA TGTGCCAGCACACACCGGACAGGGAGCTACAATGAGCAGTTCTTC.

Concerning this clonotype: Given a much more abundant clone one base away, this may be a read error. V and J are TRBV2 and TRBJ2-7; possible D gene TRBD1, 5 bases. This CDR3 is 15 amino acids long. Germline V gene sequence: CDR1 SNHLY, CDR2 FYNNEI. The CDR3 sequence is CAGSGALQGSYEQYF. The CDR3 DNA sequence: TGTGCCGGCAGTGGAGCGCTTCAGGGAAGCTACGAGCAGTACTTC.

This clonotype was detected many times. This chain uses TRBV6-1 with TRBJ1-5; D uncertain. This CDR3 has 13 residues. Trimming shortened V by 4 bases and J by 1 base, and 5 bases separated the two germline ends. Germline-derived CDR1 and CDR2 are MNHNS and SASEGT. The CDR3 DNA reads TGTGCCAGCAGTGTGGTGAGCAATCAGCCCCAGCATTTT. It encodes CASSVVSNQPQHF.

At least ten counts were recorded for this clonotype. This sequence joins TRBV24-1 and TRBJ2-2, with TRBD2 identical over 13 bases. This CDR3 has 19 residues. V was clipped by 4 bases and J by 0 bases; unmatched bases: 7. Germline CDR1 reads KGHDR; CDR2 reads SFDVKD. The CDR3: CATSEAPGLAGSNTGELFF. The CDR3 nucleotides are TGTGCCACCAGTGAAGCTCCGGGACTAGCGGGGTCGAACACCGGGGAGCTGTTTTTT.

This clonotype has only a few counts. The rearrangement uses TRBV7-2 and TRBJ2-5, with 8 bases identical to TRBD2. CDR1 and CDR2 from the germline V gene are SGHTA and FQGNSA. J was trimmed by 0 bases and V by 5 bases; bases with no gene match: 8. The CDR3 is made up of 16 amino acids. CDR3 amino acids: CASSLLGTRNQETQYF. In DNA form, the CDR3 reads TGTGCCAGCAGCCTCCTCGGGACTAGGAACCAAGAGACCCAGTACTTC.

This clonotype was seen only a few times. The chain joins TRBV29-1 to TRBJ1-2, with D possibly matching TRBD1 (5 bases). The CDR3 is 13 amino acids. The V gene lost 7 bases and the J gene lost 6 bases, with 18 bases spanning the gap. From germline, CDR1 is SQVTM and CDR2 ANQGSEA. The CDR3 DNA sequence: TGCAGCGGTATGGACGGCCAGGGTAATGGCTACACCTTC. It codes for CSGMDGQGNGYTF.

This clonotype was observed many times. This rearrangement joins TRBV6-2 or TRBV6-3 to TRBJ1-5, with D unclear. Between the trimmed V and J ends, which lost 8 bases and 5 bases, there was a span of 7 bases. The CDR3 consists of 11 residues. Germline V gene data show CDR1 as MNHEY and CDR2 as SVGEGT. As DNA, the CDR3 is TGTGCCAGCGGGTTCTATCAGCCCCAGCATTTT. Translated, it gives CASGFYQPQHF.

The genes are TRBV30 and TRBJ1-3; D is unclear. Between the trimmed V and J ends, which lost 5 bases and 0 bases, there was a span of 8 bases. In germline, CDR1 is GTSNPN, CDR2 SVGIG (reference sequence). CDR3 length: 13 residues. The CDR3 coding sequence is TGTGCCTGGGATGTATCCTCTGGAAACACCATATATTTT. This codes for CAWDVSSGNTIYF.

This clonotype is a singleton in its sample. A much larger clone lies one base from this, so it may be a read error. This chain joins TRBV28 and TRBJ1-5; D gene ambiguous. Germline values: CDR1 MDHEN, CDR2 SYDVKM. The CDR3 runs 18 residues. Written as DNA, the CDR3 is TGTGCCAGCAGAGCCCGGGCCCCCGCTCTTTATAGCAATCAGCACCAGCATTTT. It codes for CASRARAPALYSNQHQHF.

Ten or more counts support this clonotype. The chain joins TRBV5-1 to TRBJ2-7; D remains unclear. The length of the CDR3 is 14 residues. With 4 bases removed from V and 2 bases from J, the gap between germline ends came to 13 bases. Germline V CDR1 and CDR2: SGHRS, YFSETQ. The CDR3 reads CASSPAKATYEQYF. DNA for the CDR3: TGCGCCAGCAGCCCTGCTAAAGCGACCTACGAGCAGTACTTC.

This clonotype has a handful of counts. The chain links TRBV2 to TRBJ1-1, with no clear D. The CDR3 is 13 residues long. Deletions cut 1 base from V and 7 bases from J, with 10 bases between. The germline V gene has CDR1 SNHLY and CDR2 FYNNEI. The CDR3: CASSEGARDEAFF. CDR3 in DNA: TGTGCCAGCAGTGAAGGGGCAAGGGATGAAGCTTTCTTT.

This clonotype was observed at least ten times. The rearrangement links TRBV6-5 to TRBJ2-5; TRBD2 might be the D (5 bases). V lost 0 bases to trimming and J lost 7 bases, with 12 bases between them. CDR3 length: 14 residues. Germline V lookup: CDR1 MNHEY, CDR2 SVGAGI. In DNA form, the CDR3 reads TGTGCCAGCAGTTACTCGACGGTTGGAGGGACCCAGTACTTC. Translated: CASSYSTVGGTQYF.

This clonotype has a count of ten or more. The V and J genes are TRBV11-2 and TRBJ1-2; D is uncertain. Germline CDR1 is SGHAT and CDR2 is FQNNGV. CDR3 length equals 15 residues. V gave up 0 bases and J gave up 1 base, with 9 bases separating them. The CDR3 nucleotides are TGTGCCAGCAGCTTAGATGAGAACCTTAACTATGGCTACACCTTC. Amino acid sequence: CASSLDENLNYGYTF.